Listed here are 21 T cell receptor beta chains from one sample, sequenced in a study of Ad26.COV2.S vaccination and SARS-CoV-2 variants listed by TCRdb under 2021. Library method: the immunoSEQ multiplex PCR assay. The table was pulled from immuneACCESS by TCRdb, which kept in-frame rearrangements only. Such tables lose some clones; where checked, under half of the loss comes from unresolved V genes, and the rest has no known cause. In all, the sample holds roughly 700,000 clones, and 89% of those were seen once. The top ten clones comprise around 1.4% of the sample. The meaning of the sample's treatment or condition label: roughly 20 received Ad26.COV2.S at low or high dose, single or two shots; about 5 received placebo; per-sample allocation not given. For vaccine and placebo recipients, repertoires were sequenced using samples collected on day 63 after the first injection. Specimen: peripheral blood, collected in a trial of Ad26.COV2.S vaccine versus placebo. The receptors stem from a person between 18 and 59 years old who received the Ad26.COV2.S COVID-19 vaccine or a placebo.

The chain combines TRBV5-5 with TRBJ2-2; D is tentatively TRBD1 or TRBD2 (6 bases each). The CDR3 has 15 amino acids. Trimming removed 4 bases from V and 6 bases from J, with 16 bases in between. CDR1 and CDR2 (germline): SGHKS, YYEKEE (reference sequence). As DNA, the CDR3 is TGTGCCAGCAGCCCTACAGGGACTTCGGCCGGGGAGCTGTTTTTT. Translation: CASSPTGTSAGELFF. Drawing the rest from reference TRBV5-5 and TRBJ2-2, the complete variable domain is DAGVTQSPTHLIKTRGQQVTLRCSPISGHKSVSWYQQVLGQGPQFIFQYYEKEERGRGNFPDRFSARQFPNYSSELNVNALLLGDSALYLCASSPTGTSAGELFFGEGSRLTVL.

This chain connects TRBV18 to TRBJ2-5; D is unresolved. With 3 bases removed from V and 0 bases from J, the gap between germline ends came to 11 bases. The V gene's germline CDR1 is KGHSH and CDR2 LQKENI. The CDR3 spans 15 residues. The CDR3 protein is CASSPYVTYQETQYF. The CDR3 DNA sequence: TGTGCCAGCTCACCGTACGTTACGTACCAAGAGACCCAGTACTTC.

CDR3 DNA: TGTGCCTGGAGAGACAGGGGGGACACTGAAGCTTTCTTT. Translation gives CAWRDRGDTEAFF. The chain is built from TRBV30 and TRBJ1-1; 9 nucleotides line up with TRBD1. The CDR3 is made up of 13 amino acids. The ends lost 3 bases at V and 3 bases at J; junction bases unmatched: 2. From germline, CDR1 is GTSNPN and CDR2 SVGIG (reference sequence). The full variable domain, with the rest looked up from reference TRBV30 and TRBJ1-1, is SQTIHQWPATLVQPVGSPLSLECTVEGTSNPNLYWYRQAAGRGLQLLFYSVGIGQISSEVPQNLSASRPQDRQFILSSKKLLLSDSGFYLCAWRDRGDTEAFFGQGTRLTVV.

V gene TRBV11-2 combines with J gene TRBJ2-1; D is ambiguous. Trimming removed 3 bases from V and 6 bases from J, with 12 bases in between. There are 14 residues in the CDR3. Germline loops: CDR1 SGHAT, CDR2 FQNNGV. CDR3 bases: TGTGCCAGCAGCTTTCACCCCACTGGCAATGAGCAGTTCTTC. As protein: CASSFHPTGNEQFF. Together with reference TRBV11-2 and TRBJ2-1, the CDR3 gives the full variable domain: EAGVAQSPRYKIIEKRQSVAFWCNPISGHATLYWYQQILGQGPKLLIQFQNNGVVDDSQLPKDRFSAERLKGVDSTLKIQPAKLEDSAVYLCASSFHPTGNEQFFGPGTRLTVL.

Only one count was recorded for this clone. This sequence joins TRBV5-4 and TRBJ1-2, with TRBD1 as a possible D gene (5 bases). The CDR3 covers 15 residues. Germline V gene lookup returns CDR1 SGHNT and CDR2 YYREEE (reference sequence). Trimming left V 4 bases short and J 4 bases short, with 17 bases between. The CDR3 sequence: CASSPGAAEAYGYTF. In nucleotides, the CDR3 is TGTGCCAGCAGCCCCGGGGCCGCCGAGGCCTATGGCTACACCTTC.

V usage is TRBV4-1 and J usage is TRBJ2-7; a weak D match, TRBD1 (6 bases). The CDR3 loop spans 15 amino acids. Trimming left V 3 bases short and J 4 bases short, with 16 bases between. The germline V gene encodes CDR1 MGHRA and CDR2 YSYEKL. The CDR3 protein is CASSHRTALTYEQYF. The CDR3 nucleotides are TGCGCCAGCAGCCATCGGACAGCGTTGACATACGAGCAGTACTTC.

This clone is a singleton in its sample. V gene TRBV7-9 combines with J gene TRBJ2-7; D is possibly TRBD1 or TRBD2 (5 bases each). Between the trimmed V and J ends, which lost 1 base and 5 bases, there was a span of 15 bases. The CDR3 is 15 amino acids. Germline V CDR1 and CDR2: SEHNR, FQNEAQ (reference sequence). The chain's CDR3 is CASSLGGVPSHEQYF. In DNA form, the CDR3 reads TGTGCCAGCAGCTTAGGAGGGGTCCCCAGCCACGAGCAGTACTTC.

This chain connects TRBV7-3 to TRBJ1-6; a weak D match, TRBD1 (6 bases). CDR3 size: 16 residues. Trimming stripped 5 bases from V and 0 bases from J, with 11 bases between. From germline, CDR1 is SGHTA and CDR2 FQGTGA. Here the CDR3 DNA reads TGTGCCAGCAGCCCCAGGGGCCGCTCCTATAATTCACCCCTCCACTTT. Protein product: CASSPRGRSYNSPLHF.

J is TRBJ2-5 and V is TRBV7-9; TRBD2 matches 8 bases. V was pared by 3 bases and J by 6 bases, with 12 bases of the junction left unmatched. Germline-derived CDR1 and CDR2 are SEHNR and FQNEAQ (reference sequence). There are 16 residues in the CDR3. The CDR3 region is CASSLAGGPATQTQYF. Here the CDR3 DNA reads TGTGCCAGCAGCTTGGCGGGGGGCCCAGCAACGCAGACCCAGTACTTC.

In this sample, this clone turned up once. The CDR3 sequence is CASSPNSGSVTEAFF. CDR3 sequence (DNA): TGTGCCAGCAGTCCGAACTCAGGGTCAGTCACTGAAGCTTTCTTT. The chain uses TRBV5-4 and TRBJ1-1, with D possibly being TRBD1 (5 bases). The CDR3 has 15 amino acids. V lost 5 bases, J lost 4 bases, and 18 bases lay in between. Germline CDR1 SGHNT, CDR2 YYREEE (reference sequence).

Only one count was recorded for this clone. The genes are TRBV27 and TRBJ2-1; perhaps TRBD1 as D (6 bases). The CDR3 is made up of 15 amino acids. Germline loops: CDR1 MNHEY, CDR2 SMNVEV (reference sequence). The germline V and J ends were trimmed by 4 bases and 4 bases, with 14 bases remaining between them. The CDR3 spells CASSSTGSGYNEQFF. CDR3 DNA sequence: TGTGCCAGCAGTTCGACAGGTTCCGGTTACAATGAGCAGTTCTTC.

The rearrangement uses TRBV5-1 and TRBJ1-2; D is uncertain. This CDR3 region has 13 residues. Germline loops: CDR1 SGHRS, CDR2 YFSETQ. V was clipped by 4 bases and J by 3 bases, with 10 bases between them. The CDR3 loop reads CASSLSGDYGYTF. CDR3 nucleotides: TGCGCCAGCAGCCTCTCCGGCGACTATGGCTACACCTTC.

The chain combines TRBV7-6 with TRBJ1-4; 7 nucleotides line up with TRBD1. Germline-derived CDR1 and CDR2 are SGHVS and FNYEAQ. This CDR3 has 15 amino acids. Trimming cost V 3 bases and J 4 bases; bases outside gene matches: 5. CDR3 DNA: TGTGCCAGCAGCTTTGGGACAGCCCTTAATGAAAAACTGTTTTTT. Its protein product is CASSFGTALNEKLFF. The variable domain in full, with the rest retrieved from reference TRBV7-6 and TRBJ1-4, is GAGVSQSPRYKVTKRGQDVALRCDPISGHVSLYWYRQALGQGPEFLTYFNYEAQQDKSGLPNDRFSAERPEGSISTLTIQRTEQRDSAMYRCASSFGTALNEKLFFGSGTQLSVL.

This clone was counted a few times. The V call is TRBV14, the J call TRBJ1-6; no definite D call. This CDR3 comprises 13 residues. V lost 1 base and J 8 bases, leaving 6 bases between the germline ends. Germline values: CDR1 SGHDN, CDR2 FVKESK. The CDR3 spells CASSQVQDSPLHF. The DNA of the CDR3 is TGTGCCAGCAGCCAAGTGCAGGATTCACCCCTCCACTTT.

The genes are TRBV3-1 (or the pseudogene TRBV3-2) and TRBJ2-2; the D gene is possibly TRBD2 (5 bases). The germline CDR1 and CDR2 sequences are LGHDT and YNNKEL (reference sequence). V was clipped by 5 bases and J by 11 bases, with 12 bases between them. The length of the CDR3 is 12 residues. CDR3 nucleotides: TGTGCCAGCAGCGCCATAGAGGGAGAGCTGTTTTTT. Translated: CASSAIEGELFF.

The count of this clone is one. The V call is TRBV6-6, the J call TRBJ2-3, with 7 positions matching TRBD2. This CDR3 spans 12 amino acids. Germline lookup yields CDR1 MNHNY and CDR2 SVGAGI (reference sequence). The ends lost 10 bases at V and 3 bases at J; junction bases unmatched: 4. The CDR3 sequence is CATAGETDTQYF. CDR3 sequence (DNA): TGTGCCACGGCGGGGGAGACAGATACGCAGTATTTT.

The V gene is TRBV27, the J gene TRBJ2-5; no clear D. V lost 0 bases and J lost 4, with 6 bases in between. Germline V CDR1 and CDR2: MNHEY, SMNVEV (reference sequence). The CDR3 covers 13 residues. CDR3 nucleotides: TGTGCCAGCAGTTTATCGGTGCGAGAGACCCAGTACTTC. Its protein is CASSLSVRETQYF.

The chain uses TRBV10-3 and TRBJ2-1; 10 bases line up with TRBD2. Trimming took 4 bases from V and 7 from J; bases not matched to a gene: 7. This CDR3 is 15 amino acids long. The germline V gene encodes CDR1 ENHRY and CDR2 SYGVKD. The CDR3 DNA is TGTGCCATCAGTGGCCTAGCGGGAGTTGCGAATGAGCAGTTCTTC. It is translated as CAISGLAGVANEQFF.

This chain uses TRBV3-1 (or the pseudogene TRBV3-2) with TRBJ2-1, with TRBD2 identical over 8 bases. Per germline, CDR1 LGHDT and CDR2 YNNKEL (reference sequence). V was pared by 4 bases and J by 8 bases, with 10 bases of the junction left unmatched. The CDR3 is 15 amino acids. CDR3 sequence reads: CASSPSGREGDEQFF. CDR3 sequence (DNA): TGTGCCAGCAGCCCGAGCGGGAGAGAGGGCGATGAGCAGTTCTTC.

This chain uses TRBV6-2 or TRBV6-3 with TRBJ1-3, with unresolved D. Germline CDR1 MNHEY, CDR2 SVGEGT. Trimming removed 0 bases at V and 7 bases at J, with 7 bases between. This CDR3 is built from 13 residues. The CDR3 spells CASSYSRPNTIYF. CDR3 sequence (DNA): TGTGCCAGCAGTTACTCTCGGCCGAACACCATATATTTT.

V usage is TRBV27 and J usage is TRBJ2-7; 9 bases agree with TRBD2. Germline V gene data show CDR1 as MNHEY and CDR2 as SMNVEV (reference sequence). The V gene end was trimmed by 6 bases and the J gene end by 0 bases; junction bases not matched to a gene: 9. The CDR3 is 16 amino acids. CDR3 loop: CASRSLAGSASYEQYF. The CDR3 region has the DNA TGTGCCAGCAGGAGCCTAGCGGGATCCGCCTCCTACGAGCAGTACTTC.